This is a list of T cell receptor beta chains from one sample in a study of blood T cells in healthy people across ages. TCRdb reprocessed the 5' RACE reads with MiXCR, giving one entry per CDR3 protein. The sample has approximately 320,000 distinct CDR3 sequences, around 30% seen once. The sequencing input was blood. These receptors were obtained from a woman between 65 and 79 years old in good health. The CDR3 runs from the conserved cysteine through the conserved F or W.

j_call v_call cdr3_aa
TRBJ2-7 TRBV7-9 CASSSTRDGYYEQYF
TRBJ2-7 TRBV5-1 CASSLGPNTVIGTYEQYF
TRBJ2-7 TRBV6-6 CASSYGRPAYEQYF
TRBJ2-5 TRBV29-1 CSVEDSFTVSETQYF
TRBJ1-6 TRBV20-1 CSATPDSNGNSPLHF
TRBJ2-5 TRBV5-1 CASSLGFGETQYF
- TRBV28 CASLPGGRSYEQYF
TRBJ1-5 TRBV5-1 CASSLEGDRPQHF
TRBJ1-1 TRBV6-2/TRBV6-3 CASSYRAMNTEAFF
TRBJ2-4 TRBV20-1 CSAQENIQYF
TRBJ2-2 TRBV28 CASTDRTANTGELFF
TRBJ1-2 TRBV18 CASSPGGTEYGYTF
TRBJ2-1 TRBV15 CATSRRGAGYNEQFF
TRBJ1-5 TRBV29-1 CSVAVGTVSNQPQHF
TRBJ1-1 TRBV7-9 CASSARRGIMNTEAFF
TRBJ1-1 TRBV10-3 CAISVRAAQTSEAFF
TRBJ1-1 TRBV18 CASSPQPGANEAFF
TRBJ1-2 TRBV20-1 CSASTGGDGYTF
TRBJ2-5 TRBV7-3 CASSQSGLGTQYF
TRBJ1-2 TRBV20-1 CSASDGQNYGYTF
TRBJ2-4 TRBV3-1 CASSQDEGTVPSF
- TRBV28 CASSLPGTGVDEQFF
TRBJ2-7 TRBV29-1 CSAGQQLSYEQYF
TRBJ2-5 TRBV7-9 CASSLWSEFGAGGETQYF
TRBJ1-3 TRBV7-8 CASSLRGTGNTIYF
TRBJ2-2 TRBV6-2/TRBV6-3 CASSYSTSGELFF
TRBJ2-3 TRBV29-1 CSSLDRGGDTQYF
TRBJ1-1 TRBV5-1 CASSFTDRGSTEAFF
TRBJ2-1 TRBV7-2 CASSLVGGSFDEQFF
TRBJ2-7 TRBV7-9 CASSPLGSGGYEQYF
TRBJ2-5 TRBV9 CASSVEIQETQYF
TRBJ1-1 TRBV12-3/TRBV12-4 CASSLTGALRAFF
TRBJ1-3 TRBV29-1 CSGSHSPEGNTIYF
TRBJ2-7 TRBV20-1 CSAREPSGSREQYF
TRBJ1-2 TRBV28 CASSLEEVGGYTF
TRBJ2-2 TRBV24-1 CATSDPGTSSGELFF
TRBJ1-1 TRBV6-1 CSSSDLGVGEALF
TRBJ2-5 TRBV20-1 CSATGRVSGGGETRYF
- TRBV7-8 CASSLNGCPTAEQFF
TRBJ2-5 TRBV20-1 CSASIREETQYF